The present T cell receptor beta chain was sequenced within a study of T-cell reconstitution after alpha-beta-depleted transplantation in children. Study results and caveats: After one year, T-cell counts and TCRbeta diversity mostly came from new T cells. Alpha-beta T cells present about two months after transplant were reported to originate from several hundred expanded graft clones. Day-60 TCRbeta diversity that was high in some patients was derived from surviving recipient T cells and thymic progenitors.

The CDR3 is 15 amino acids. Germline CDR1 is SGHTA and CDR2 is FQGNSA. The V end lost 5 bases, the J end lost 0 bases, and 14 bases lay between the germline ends. The authors prepared the TCRbeta library with unique molecular identifiers. MiXCR, applied by TCRdb to the PCR reads, yields one record per CDR3 protein. The sample consists of fewer than 700,000 distinct CDR3 sequences, 13% of them appearing once. This clonotype was observed a few times. Its antigen is not identified. The clonotype was recovered from a male patient aged 5 to 17 who had a stem cell transplant for acute myeloid leukemia, so the T cells may come from the graft donor. The sample in question was PBMCs, mostly from graft donor cells, obtained 360 days after TCRalphabeta/CD19-depleted stem cell transplant. The genes are TRBV7-2 and TRBJ2-7; D is perhaps TRBD1 (6 bases). In nucleotides, the CDR3 is TGTGCCAGCAGCCTTTACCGGGACAACTCCTACGAGCAGTACTTC. Translating it yields CASSLYRDNSYEQYF. Combining the CDR3 with reference TRBV7-2 and TRBJ2-7 gives the whole variable domain GAGVSQSPSNKVTEKGKDVELRCDPISGHTALYWYRQSLGQGLEFLIYFQGNSAPDKSGLPSDRFSAERTGGSVSTLTIQRTQQEDSAVYLCASSLYRDNSYEQYFGPGTRLTVT.